These 27 T cell receptor beta chains were sequenced from one sample in a study of regulatory T cells in long-lasting Graves disease. Stated time point: newly diagnosed GD, antithyroid drugs for less than 3 months. RNA extracted from PBMCs served as the sequencing template. CDR3-region Arm-PCR and iRepertoire HTBI primers produced the TCR beta libraries. TCRdb re-derived calls from the multiplex PCR reads in MiXCR, one entry per CDR3 protein. Of 510,000 or so distinct CDR3 sequences listed, around 12% were seen once; the top ten hold roughly 8.9%. The sample was also linked to a second study, of T cells in Graves' hyperthyroidism and ophthalmopathy.

The material sequenced was peripheral blood mononuclear cells (PBMCs), taken at new diagnosis, from a patient treated with antithyroid drugs. These receptor sequences come from a young woman with Graves disease.

This clonotype has a count of ten or more. The genes are TRBV19 and TRBJ1-4; 8 nucleotides agree with TRBD1. J lost 3 bases, V lost 7 bases, and 1 base had no gene match. Germline V gene data show CDR1 as LNHDA and CDR2 as SQIVND (reference sequence). The length of the CDR3 is 13 residues. The chain's CDR3 is CASNRGANEKLFF. CDR3 sequence (DNA): TGTGCCAGTAACAGGGGGGCTAATGAAAAACTGTTTTTT.

This clonotype occurred many times. This chain links TRBV27 with TRBJ1-2; no firm D call. Trimming pared 4 bases from V and 4 bases from J, leaving 13 bases between. The CDR3 has 14 residues. CDR1 and CDR2 from the germline V gene are MNHEY and SMNVEV (reference sequence). DNA for the CDR3: TGTGCCAGCAGTTCAGGTTTTAGGTCCTATGGCTACACCTTC. This gives the protein CASSSGFRSYGYTF.

This clonotype has just a few counts. The chain links TRBV4-1 to TRBJ2-7; perhaps D is TRBD1 or TRBD2 (5 bases each). The germline gives CDR1 MGHRA, CDR2 YSYEKL. Trimming removed 0 bases at V and 5 bases at J, with 20 bases between. There are 17 residues in the CDR3. As DNA, the CDR3 is TGCGCCAGCAGCCAAGATCGTGGCGGTCCTGGGGACCACGAGCAGTACTTC. Amino acid sequence: CASSQDRGGPGDHEQYF.

This clonotype was counted a few times. The rearrangement uses TRBV19 and TRBJ1-2; D ambiguous. The CDR3 loop spans 13 amino acids. Trimming took off 3 bases at V and 7 bases at J, with 12 bases between the two ends. Germline V CDR1 and CDR2: LNHDA, SQIVND (reference sequence). CDR3: CASSIVAGRGYTF. In DNA, the CDR3 is TGTGCCAGTAGTATCGTTGCGGGTCGTGGCTACACCTTC. Using reference TRBV19 and TRBJ1-2 for the parts outside the CDR3, the full variable domain is DGGITQSPKYLFRKEGQNVTLSCEQNLNHDAMYWYRQDPGQGLRLIYYSQIVNDFQKGDIAEGYSVSREKKESFPLTVTSAQKNPTAFYLCASSIVAGRGYTFGSGTRLTVV.

The rearrangement uses TRBV20-1 and TRBJ1-1, with D uncertain. Germline lookup yields CDR1 DFQATT and CDR2 SNEGSKA (reference sequence). CDR3 size: 13 residues. V was cut by 3 bases and J by 0 bases, with 8 bases left in between. The CDR3 coding sequence is TGCAGTGCTAGTCAGACCCTGAACACTGAAGCTTTCTTT. Encoded protein: CSASQTLNTEAFF.

The table lists this clonotype with a few counts. The chain joins TRBV6-1 to TRBJ2-2; unclear D gene. The CDR3 has 13 residues. V shed 7 bases and J shed 4 bases, with 10 bases lying between them. Per the germline V gene, CDR1 is MNHNS and CDR2 is SASEGT. This CDR3 is CASTLDPTGELFF. Written as DNA, the CDR3 is TGTGCCAGCACCCTTGATCCCACCGGGGAGCTGTTTTTT.

This clonotype was seen many times. The chain couples TRBV7-2 to TRBJ2-7; perhaps D is TRBD1 or TRBD2 (6 bases each). This CDR3 is 17 amino acids long. The V and J ends lost 5 bases and 3 bases respectively, with 23 bases between them. Germline CDR1 is SGHTA and CDR2 is FQGNSA. The CDR3 region has the DNA TGTGCCAGCAGCCAACTTGGATGGGGGGCGGGCTTCTACGAGCAGTACTTC. It specifies CASSQLGWGAGFYEQYF.

V is TRBV27 and J is TRBJ2-1; TRBD2 matches 9 bases. The CDR3 sequence is 14 residues long. Germline CDR1 MNHEY, CDR2 SMNVEV (reference sequence). V shed 8 bases, J shed 2 bases, and the junction held 4 bases outside the gene matches. The CDR3 reads CASRGRATYNEQFF. The CDR3 coding sequence is TGTGCCAGCCGCGGGAGGGCCACCTACAATGAGCAGTTCTTC.

V gene TRBV5-5 combines with J gene TRBJ2-7; D not certain. V lost 1 base to trimming and J lost 4 bases, with 9 bases between them. CDR1 is SGHKS and CDR2 is YYEKEE in the germline V gene (reference sequence). The CDR3 totals 13 residues. CDR3 in amino acids: CASSLMGTYEQYF. CDR3 DNA: TGTGCCAGCAGCTTGATGGGAACGTACGAGCAGTACTTC. The full variable domain, rest sourced from reference TRBV5-5 and TRBJ2-7, is DAGVTQSPTHLIKTRGQQVTLRCSPISGHKSVSWYQQVLGQGPQFIFQYYEKEERGRGNFPDRFSARQFPNYSSELNVNALLLGDSALYLCASSLMGTYEQYFGPGTRLTVT.

This clonotype was recorded many times. The J gene is TRBJ1-2, the V gene TRBV6-5; 7 bases map to TRBD1. CDR1 and CDR2 from the germline V gene are MNHEY and SVGAGI. V shed 0 bases, J shed 2 bases, and the junction held 3 bases outside the gene matches. The length of the CDR3 is 15 residues. CDR3 DNA sequence: TGTGCCAGCAGTTACTCGGGACAGCCAAACTATGGCTACACCTTC. It codes for CASSYSGQPNYGYTF.

This clonotype was seen at least ten times. The V call is TRBV15, the J call TRBJ2-1; 8 positions match TRBD2. V lost 3 bases, J lost 0 bases, and 10 bases stayed unmatched. Per germline, CDR1 LNHNV and CDR2 YYDKDF (reference sequence). CDR3 length: 18 amino acids. The CDR3 sequence: CATSRTSVTWSSYNEQFF. The DNA for the CDR3 is TGTGCCACCAGCAGGACTAGCGTCACGTGGAGCTCCTACAATGAGCAGTTCTTC.

This clonotype appeared many times. The chain couples TRBV2 to TRBJ2-5, with 7 positions matching TRBD2. Germline values: CDR1 SNHLY, CDR2 FYNNEI. This CDR3 spans 15 amino acids. V shed 6 bases, J shed 4 bases, and the junction held 11 bases outside the gene matches. The CDR3 loop is CASRMVLARGETQYF. The CDR3 nucleotides are TGTGCCAGCAGAATGGTACTAGCGAGAGGAGAGACCCAGTACTTC.

This chain connects TRBV4-3 to TRBJ1-1; TRBD1 might be the D (5 bases). The CDR3 length is 15 residues. Germline-derived CDR1 and CDR2 are LGHNA and YSLEER. V was shortened by 4 bases and J by 3 bases, with 15 bases between the two germline ends. The CDR3: CASSPYGGGYTEAFF. The CDR3 region has the DNA TGCGCCAGCAGCCCCTACGGGGGGGGATACACTGAAGCTTTCTTT.

Notes on this clonotype: Since a much larger clone is just one base distant, this may be a read error. CDR3 nucleotides: TGTGCCAGCAGTGACCTAAGGGCGAACACCGTGGAGCTGTTTTTT. It yields the protein CASSDLRANTVELFF. The J gene is TRBJ2-2, the V gene TRBV2; D is ambiguous. CDR1 is SNHLY, CDR2 FYNNEI, per germline. The CDR3 extends over 15 amino acids.

Notes on this clonotype: A read error may be the cause here, since a much bigger clone is one base away. J is TRBJ2-1 and V is TRBV7-2; D gene unclear. Trimming removed 0 bases from V and 10 bases from J, with 4 bases in between. CDR1 is SGHTA, CDR2 FQGNSA, per germline. This CDR3 has 11 amino acids. The CDR3 protein is CASSLAKEQFF. CDR3 nucleotide sequence: TGTGCCAGCAGCTTAGCAAAAGAGCAGTTCTTC.

Only a few counts were recorded for this clonotype. The chain joins TRBV7-9 to TRBJ1-1; TRBD1 might be the D (6 bases). V was shortened by 5 bases and J by 2 bases, with 12 bases between the two germline ends. The CDR3 spans 14 residues. Germline lookup yields CDR1 SEHNR and CDR2 FQNEAQ (reference sequence). This CDR3 is CASSPVQGNTEAFF. The DNA of the CDR3 is TGTGCCAGCAGCCCCGTACAGGGTAACACTGAAGCTTTCTTT.

The sample holds many counts of this clonotype. V is TRBV3-1 and J is TRBJ2-7; D unclear. V was cut by 8 bases and J by 2 bases, with 16 bases left in between. There are 14 residues in the CDR3. Germline values: CDR1 LGHDT, CDR2 YNNKEL (reference sequence). The CDR3 DNA sequence: TGTGCCAGCCGCCCTGGTCACGCAGCCTACGAGCAGTACTTC. Its translation: CASRPGHAAYEQYF.

Many counts were recorded for this clonotype. The chain joins TRBV7-9 to TRBJ2-1; weak D call: TRBD2 (6 bases). The CDR3 is 15 residues long. Germline V gene lookup returns CDR1 SEHNR and CDR2 FQNEAQ (reference sequence). Trimming stripped 1 base from V and 7 bases from J, with 14 bases between. This CDR3 reads CASSLESQAGNEQFF. The CDR3 DNA is TGTGCCAGCAGCTTAGAGAGTCAGGCGGGGAATGAGCAGTTCTTC.

At least ten counts were recorded for this clonotype. This chain uses TRBV7-8 with TRBJ1-5; D unclear. Looked up from germline, CDR1 is SGHVS and CDR2 is FQNEAQ. The V end was cut by 3 bases, the J end by 3 bases, with 15 bases between. The CDR3 runs 16 residues. The DNA of the CDR3 is TGTGCCAGCAGCTTGTGGGGAGGTGGTTACAATCAGCCCCAGCATTTT. Its translation is CASSLWGGGYNQPQHF. The variable domain in full, completed from reference TRBV7-8 and TRBJ1-5, reads GAGVSQSPRYKVAKRGQDVALRCDPISGHVSLFWYQQALGQGPEFLTYFQNEAQLDKSGLPSDRFFAERPEGSVSTLKIQRTQQEDSAVYLCASSLWGGGYNQPQHFGDGTRLSIL.

With respect to this clonotype: This clone may be a read error of a much larger clone one base away. The chain recombines TRBV20-1 with TRBJ2-1; TRBD2 might be the D (5 bases). Trimming cost V 7 bases and J 7 bases, with 23 bases left between them. The CDR3 sequence is 15 residues long. Germline-derived CDR1 and CDR2 are DFQATT and SNEGSKA (reference sequence). Written as DNA, the CDR3 is TGCAGTGTTAGGGCTGCCGGGATCCGGTGGAATGAGCAGTTCTTC. This sequence encodes CSVRAAGIRWNEQFF.

DNA for the CDR3: TGTGCCAGCAAAGACAGGGGGCCCGACACTGAAGCTTTCTTT. As protein: CASKDRGPDTEAFF. The chain recombines TRBV7-9 with TRBJ1-1, with 10 bases lining up with TRBD1. The V segment lost 7 bases and the J segment 3 bases; nucleotides outside the gene matches: 5. CDR3 size: 14 residues. Germline CDR1 and CDR2: SEHNR and FQNEAQ (reference sequence).

Concerning this clonotype itself: Since a much larger clone is just one base distant, this may be a read error. The chain uses TRBV27 and TRBJ1-4; 9 nucleotides line up with TRBD1. The CDR3 is 17 residues long. Per germline, CDR1 MNHEY and CDR2 SMNVEV (reference sequence). The CDR3 here is CAGSLSGTGIGLEKLFF. The CDR3 DNA reads TGTGCCGGCAGTTTATCCGGGACAGGGATTGGCTTGGAAAAACTGTTTTTT.

This clonotype was observed a few times. One base away lies a much larger clone, so this may be a sequencing read error. The chain joins TRBV2 to TRBJ2-7; no reliable D call. The CDR3 is 15 amino acids. Per the germline V gene, CDR1 is SNHLY and CDR2 is FYNNEI. The CDR3: CAGSEMSWQAYEQYF. The CDR3 nucleotides are TGTGCCGGCAGTGAAATGTCCTGGCAAGCCTACGAGCAGTACTTC.

This clonotype was found a few times. V usage is TRBV5-1 and J usage is TRBJ1-6; no clear D gene. The CDR3 has 16 amino acids. Germline V gives CDR1 SGHRS, CDR2 YFSETQ. Trimming left V 2 bases short and J 8 bases short, with 17 bases between. CDR3 in DNA: TGCGCCAGCAGCTTTCTCCCTAGTGGCGCAGATTCACCCCTCCACTTT. It specifies CASSFLPSGADSPLHF.

This clonotype was observed many times. This rearrangement joins TRBV3-1 to TRBJ2-3; 11 bases map to TRBD2. J gave up 2 bases and V 5 bases, and 9 bases lay outside the gene matches. The CDR3 consists of 17 residues. CDR1 and CDR2 (germline): LGHDT, YNNKEL (reference sequence). CDR3 residues: CASSSLAGGVPTDTQYF. The CDR3 nucleotides read TGTGCCAGCAGCTCCCTAGCGGGGGGTGTACCCACAGATACGCAGTATTTT.

There are many counts of this clonotype. The rearrangement links TRBV11-2 to TRBJ1-5, with 9 bases identical to TRBD1. The CDR3 contains 20 residues. V was pared by 1 base and J by 1 base, with 14 bases of the junction left unmatched. CDR1 and CDR2 from the germline V gene are SGHAT and FQNNGV. CDR3 amino acids: CASSLVESLGQGESNQPQHF. CDR3 coding DNA: TGTGCCAGCAGCTTAGTTGAGAGTTTGGGACAGGGAGAAAGCAATCAGCCCCAGCATTTT.

This clonotype was seen at least ten times. J is TRBJ2-1 and V is TRBV27; 14 bases fit TRBD2. This CDR3 comprises 17 residues. J lost 3 bases, V lost 8 bases, and 9 bases had no gene match. Germline V CDR1 and CDR2: MNHEY, SMNVEV (reference sequence). As DNA, the CDR3 is TGTGCCAGCGTAGGTAGACTAGCGGGAGGGGACTACAATGAGCAGTTCTTC. It specifies CASVGRLAGGDYNEQFF.